This T cell receptor (beta chain) was found in a study of cytomegalovirus exposure and HLA in healthy donors. Regarding the study as a whole: For cytomegalovirus status, the classifier reportedly gave diagnoses with high specificity and sensitivity. The study flagged 150 to 200 TCR beta chains as cytomegalovirus-associated.

CDR1 is SGDLS, CDR2 YYNGEE, per germline. The junction had 4 bases not matched to a gene; V was cut back by 1 base and J by 7 bases. The CDR3 totals 15 residues. Concerning this clone itself: Its matching antigen is unknown.

The table came from immunoSEQ multiplex PCR; TCRdb's copy has only in-frame clones and leaves some out. The data show 90,000 or so clones, with less than 85% seen just once and about 20% held by the top ten. The clonotype comes from a man between 18 and 29 years old in good health and CMV-seropositive. This rearrangement joins TRBV9 to TRBJ2-1; 11 bases map to TRBD2. Sequencing used PBMCs. CDR3 sequence reads: CASSVTSGSVNEQFF. CDR3 bases: TGTGCCAGCAGCGTAACTAGCGGGAGTGTGAATGAGCAGTTCTTC.